This TCR beta chain was obtained from a study of identical twins. Study results and limitations: Zero-insertion analyses were open to partial confounding by invariant MAIT and iNKT cells.

There are a few counts of this clonotype. Its antigen is not known. The germline V gene has CDR1 SEHNR and CDR2 FQNEAQ (reference sequence). Trimming took 5 bases from V and 0 from J, leaving 14 bases between them. The CDR3 spans 16 residues. TCRdb re-analysed the 5' RACE reads in MiXCR, keeping a single row per CDR3 protein. This sample yields approximately 300,000 distinct CDR3 sequences, of which roughly 9.8% are seen a single time; roughly 7% belongs to the top ten. These data also featured in a second study, about yellow fever vaccine responses in identical twins.

The receptor comes from a woman between 18 and 30 years old in good health. The gene calls are TRBV7-9 and TRBJ2-1, with D tentatively TRBD1 or TRBD2 (5 bases each). The sample comprised CD8+ T cells sorted from blood. The CDR3 region has the DNA TGTGCCAGCAGCGGTCCGGGACCAACCTCCTACAATGAGCAGTTCTTC. As protein: CASSGPGPTSYNEQFF.